These T cell receptor beta chains were read from a single sample in a study of T cells in narcolepsy. Clones were sequenced by immunoSEQ multiplex PCR, and TCRdb holds only the in-frame ones, with some missing. This sample has about 33,000 clones, with less than 85% found just once. The sequenced material came from CD45RA- memory CD4+ T cells from PBMCs. All receptors derive from a human donor with narcolepsy. Both conserved end residues are part of each CDR3. D genes are given only for firm matches. Clone size, where shown, is once, few, many, or a class for clones that have expanded.

J: TRBJ1-5; size: -; D: TRBD1; V: TRBV5-5; DNA: TGTGCCAGCAGCCCAAGCTTACGGACAGGGGCCCAGCCCCAGCATTTT; CDR3: CASSPSLRTGAQPQHF
J: TRBJ1-6; size: -; D: -; V: TRBV7-8; DNA: TGTGCCAGCAGCTTCCCGGGGGGGAACTCACCCCTCCACTTT; CDR3: CASSFPGGNSPLHF
J: TRBJ1-5; size: -; D: -; V: TRBV2; DNA: TGTGCCAGCAGTGTGTCGGGCACCAAAGGGGGTCAGCCCCAGCATTTT; CDR3: CASSVSGTKGGQPQHF
J: TRBJ1-2; size: once; D: -; V: TRBV5-6; DNA: TGTGCCAGCAGCCCCGGACTAACAAGGATCCATGGCTACACCTTC; CDR3: CASSPGLTRIHGYTF
J: TRBJ2-5; size: once; D: TRBD2; V: TRBV5-6; DNA: TGTGCCAGCAGCACCACGCAGGGACTAGCGGGGGGGCTCATCAAGACCCAGTACTTC; CDR3: CASSTTQGLAGGLIKTQYF
J: TRBJ2-3; size: -; D: TRBD2; V: TRBV7-3; DNA: TGTGCCAGCAGCTTAGGTAGCGGGGGGCCAGATACGCAGTATTTT; CDR3: CASSLGSGGPDTQYF
J: TRBJ1-2; size: -; D: TRBD1; V: TRBV6-1; DNA: TGTGCCAGCAACCCGGACAGGGGGGGCTATGGCTACACCTTC; CDR3: CASNPDRGGYGYTF
J: TRBJ2-1; size: -; D: TRBD1; V: TRBV7-3; DNA: TGTGCCAGCAGCTCCGGGACAGGAGGTTTCAATGAGCAGTTCTTC; CDR3: CASSSGTGGFNEQFF
J: TRBJ1-4; size: -; D: -; V: TRBV29-1; DNA: TGCAGCGTTGAAGATCTAAGAGGGGGTGAAAAACTGTTTTTT; CDR3: CSVEDLRGGEKLFF
J: TRBJ1-2; size: -; D: -; V: TRBV5-6; DNA: TGTGCCAGAACGACGTACCACTATGGCTACACCTTC; CDR3: CARTTYHYGYTF
J: TRBJ2-2; size: -; D: -; V: TRBV5-1; DNA: TGCGCCAGCAGCTTTTCAGGGAACACCGGGGAGCTGTTTTTT; CDR3: CASSFSGNTGELFF
J: TRBJ2-3; size: -; D: -; V: TRBV9; DNA: TGTGCCAGCACGGTGGGGGGCACAGATACGCAGTATTTT; CDR3: CASTVGGTDTQYF
J: TRBJ1-6; size: -; D: -; V: TRBV30; DNA: TGTGCCTGGGGCCGACAGTCCCTCTCCTATAATTCACCCCTCCACTTT; CDR3: CAWGRQSLSYNSPLHF
J: TRBJ1-6; size: -; D: -; V: TRBV15; DNA: TGTGCCACCAGCAGAGAATACTCGGGCCAGCTAATGAATTCACCCCTCCACTTT; CDR3: CATSREYSGQLMNSPLHF
J: TRBJ2-5; size: -; D: TRBD1; V: TRBV30; DNA: TGTGCCTGGAGCCCCGGACAGGGGGCCAGGGAGACCCAGTACTTC; CDR3: CAWSPGQGARETQYF
J: TRBJ2-3; size: -; D: -; V: TRBV13; DNA: TGTGCCAGCAGCCTAAGTTTGAGCACAGATACGCAGTATTTT; CDR3: CASSLSLSTDTQYF
J: TRBJ2-5; size: -; D: -; V: TRBV7-9; DNA: TGTGCCAGCAGCTACGGGGTCCAAGAGACCCAGTACTTC; CDR3: CASSYGVQETQYF
J: TRBJ1-2; size: -; D: -; V: TRBV6-5; DNA: TGTGCCAGCAGTTTTAACGAGGGTGTCTATGGCTACACCTTC; CDR3: CASSFNEGVYGYTF
J: TRBJ2-3; size: -; D: -; V: TRBV28; DNA: TGTGCCAGCAGTTCAATACGGGATACGCAGTATTTT; CDR3: CASSSIRDTQYF
J: TRBJ2-7; size: -; D: -; V: TRBV19; DNA: TGTGCCAGTAGTCTCGGTAACTCCTACGAGCAGTACTTC; CDR3: CASSLGNSYEQYF
J: TRBJ2-1; size: -; D: -; V: TRBV27; DNA: TGTGCCAGCAGTGTTGACGGGGGTAGTAAATATAATGAGCAGTTCTTC; CDR3: CASSVDGGSKYNEQFF
J: TRBJ2-7; size: -; D: -; V: TRBV6-6; DNA: TGTGCCAGCAGTTTCGGGGGCGAGCAGTACTTC; CDR3: CASSFGGEQYF
J: TRBJ2-3; size: once; D: TRBD2; V: TRBV5-1; DNA: TGCGCCAGCAGCCTCCGGACTAGCGGGGGTACGCAGTATTTT; CDR3: CASSLRTSGGTQYF
J: TRBJ2-7; size: once; D: -; V: TRBV11-2; DNA: TGTGCCAGCAGCGAGCGGTGGAGTGGTGCGTCCTACGAGCAGTACTTC; CDR3: CASSERWSGASYEQYF
J: TRBJ1-5; size: once; D: -; V: TRBV10-3; DNA: TGTGCCATCGGAGGGGGGGATGGACGCAATCAGCCCCAGCATTTT; CDR3: CAIGGGDGRNQPQHF
J: TRBJ2-7; size: -; D: TRBD1; V: TRBV7-2; DNA: TGTGCCAGCAGCTTGACAGGGGAGAGGGGCTACGAGCAGTACTTC; CDR3: CASSLTGERGYEQYF
J: TRBJ2-7; size: few; D: TRBD1; V: TRBV6-1; DNA: TGTGCCAGCAGGGCGGGACAGGACTACGAGCAGTACTTC; CDR3: CASRAGQDYEQYF
J: TRBJ2-1; size: -; D: -; V: TRBV20-1; DNA: TGCAGTGCTCCGGGGGTGAATGAGCAGTTCTTC; CDR3: CSAPGVNEQFF
J: TRBJ1-4; size: -; D: -; V: TRBV6-1; DNA: TGTGCCAGCAGTGGATGGGGGGGCACGGGTGAAAAACTGTTTTTT; CDR3: CASSGWGGTGEKLFF
J: TRBJ1-1; size: once; D: -; V: TRBV19; DNA: TGTGCCAGTAGTATAGAGGACGGAGCGTCTGAAGCTTTCTTT; CDR3: CASSIEDGASEAFF
J: TRBJ1-5; size: -; D: TRBD1; V: TRBV9; DNA: TGTGCCAGCAGCTCCAGGGGGGATAGCAATCAGCCCCAGCATTTT; CDR3: CASSSRGDSNQPQHF
J: TRBJ2-6; size: -; D: -; V: TRBV9; DNA: TGTGCCAGCTCACCCTTGCGGTCTGGGGCCAACGTCCTGACTTTC; CDR3: CASSPLRSGANVLTF
J: TRBJ1-1; size: -; D: -; V: TRBV6-5; DNA: TGTGCCAGCACTAGGGGAACTGAAGCTTTCTTT; CDR3: CASTRGTEAFF
J: TRBJ2-7; size: -; D: TRBD2; V: TRBV7-9; DNA: TGTGCCAGTACCGGGGGGTTCTGGGACGAGCAGTACTTC; CDR3: CASTGGFWDEQYF
J: TRBJ1-5; size: -; D: -; V: TRBV30; DNA: TGTGCCTGGAGTGTGGGGGGAGATCAGCCCCAGCATTTT; CDR3: CAWSVGGDQPQHF
J: TRBJ1-3; size: -; D: -; V: TRBV5-6; DNA: TGTGCCAGCAGCTTGGGATCTACCACCTCTGGAAACACCATATATTTT; CDR3: CASSLGSTTSGNTIYF
J: TRBJ1-2; size: -; D: TRBD1; V: TRBV27; DNA: TGTGCCAGCAGTTTTAATCCGGGACAGGGTGTCTACACCTTC; CDR3: CASSFNPGQGVYTF
J: TRBJ1-1; size: -; D: -; V: TRBV5-1; DNA: TGCGCCAGCAGCTTGGGGTTAAACACTGAAGCTTTCTTT; CDR3: CASSLGLNTEAFF
J: TRBJ2-2; size: -; D: TRBD1; V: TRBV19; DNA: TGTGCCAGCTACCGCACAGGGGAGCCCGGGGAGCTGTTTTTT; CDR3: CASYRTGEPGELFF
J: TRBJ1-2; size: -; D: -; V: TRBV14; DNA: TGTGCCAGCAGCCATGATGGACAAAAAGGAGGGTATGGCTACACCTTC; CDR3: CASSHDGQKGGYGYTF
J: TRBJ1-4; size: -; D: -; V: TRBV28; DNA: TGTGCCAGCAGTTCCCCCACAGAAGCAACTAATGAAAAACTGTTTTTT; CDR3: CASSSPTEATNEKLFF
J: TRBJ1-2; size: -; D: TRBD1; V: TRBV27; DNA: TGTGCCAGCAGTCCCCAGGGGGCTCTCTATGGCTACACCTTC; CDR3: CASSPQGALYGYTF
J: TRBJ2-7; size: -; D: -; V: TRBV4-2; DNA: TGTGCCAGCAGCCAACAGGGACGGCTAACCTACGAGCAGTACTTC; CDR3: CASSQQGRLTYEQYF
J: TRBJ1-5; size: once; D: -; V: TRBV18; DNA: TGTGCCAGCTCACCACGGGGGGGCAGTAGTCAGCCCCAGCATTTT; CDR3: CASSPRGGSSQPQHF
J: TRBJ2-5; size: -; D: TRBD2; V: TRBV11-2; DNA: TGTGCCAGCAGTCCCCCAGCGGGGAAATTAGAGACCCAGTACTTC; CDR3: CASSPPAGKLETQYF
J: TRBJ2-5; size: -; D: TRBD1; V: TRBV4-3; DNA: TGCGCCAGCAGCTCAGGACAGGGGCAGGAGACCCAGTACTTC; CDR3: CASSSGQGQETQYF
J: TRBJ2-1; size: -; D: -; V: TRBV27; DNA: TGTGCCAGCAGTTTTGGCGGGGGCCGTATCCATGAGCAGTTCTTC; CDR3: CASSFGGGRIHEQFF
J: TRBJ2-3; size: -; D: TRBD1; V: TRBV19; DNA: TGTGCCAGTGCCGCTGGACAGGTCCTTAGCACAGATACGCAGTATTTT; CDR3: CASAAGQVLSTDTQYF
J: TRBJ2-5; size: -; D: TRBD2; V: TRBV5-4; DNA: TGTGCCAGCAGCTTGGGGGCGGGGGGGCCCCAAGAGACCCAGTACTTC; CDR3: CASSLGAGGPQETQYF
J: TRBJ1-6; size: -; D: TRBD1; V: TRBV4-3; DNA: TGCGCCAGCAGCCAAGAACCGGGACAGGGCGACTCACCCCTCCACTTT; CDR3: CASSQEPGQGDSPLHF
J: TRBJ2-5; size: -; D: -; V: TRBV7-9; DNA: TGTGCCAGCAGCGAGTTGCCAGGGTTAATGGAGACCCAGTACTTC; CDR3: CASSELPGLMETQYF
J: TRBJ2-7; size: -; D: -; V: TRBV27; DNA: TGTGCCAGCAGTTTATACGATCGTGGCCAGATTTACTACGAGCAGTACTTC; CDR3: CASSLYDRGQIYYEQYF
J: TRBJ1-2; size: -; D: -; V: TRBV21-1; DNA: TGTGCCAGCAGTAAGAACGAGACAGCTAGCTATGGCTACACCTTC; CDR3: CASSKNETASYGYTF
J: TRBJ2-2; size: -; D: -; V: TRBV25-1; DNA: TGTGCCAGCTCCGGAACTATAGGGAACACCGGGGAGCTGTTTTTT; CDR3: CASSGTIGNTGELFF
J: TRBJ1-1; size: -; D: -; V: TRBV19; DNA: TGTGCCAGTAGTATTAGTGGGGCAGGGGACACTGAAGCTTTCTTT; CDR3: CASSISGAGDTEAFF
J: TRBJ1-2; size: -; D: -; V: TRBV7-9; DNA: TGTGCCAGCAGCTCCGGCCAGGCTAACTATGGCTACACCTTC; CDR3: CASSSGQANYGYTF
J: TRBJ1-2; size: few; D: -; V: TRBV19; DNA: TGTGCCAGTAGTTTAGGACAGAAAGATGGCTACACCTTC; CDR3: CASSLGQKDGYTF
J: TRBJ2-7; size: -; D: -; V: TRBV7-8; DNA: TGTGCCAGCAGCTTAGCCGAAGTGTCCTACGAGCAGTACTTC; CDR3: CASSLAEVSYEQYF
J: TRBJ2-5; size: few; D: -; V: TRBV18; DNA: TGTGCCAGCTCACTTGGACAGCAAGAGACCCAGTACTTC; CDR3: CASSLGQQETQYF